These 32 T cell receptor beta chains originate from one sample sequenced in a study of sequential checkpoint blockade in melanoma. The treatment is: randomized to nivolumab then ipilimumab (arm A) or the reverse (arm B). The method was immunoSEQ multiplex PCR; TCRdb's version includes in-frame clones alone and lacks a portion of them. The table lists roughly 9,900 clones, about 50% of them singletons. The sample was CD8+ T cells sorted from blood (inferred from file names), taken from a patient given nivolumab and ipilimumab in sequence. The receptor source for this set is a human donor with melanoma.

There are a few counts of this clone. V is TRBV27 and J is TRBJ2-7; 10 bases fit TRBD2. The CDR3 length is 13 residues. Trimming cost V 10 bases and J 7 bases; bases outside gene matches: 10. Germline loops: CDR1 MNHEY, CDR2 SMNVEV (reference sequence). CDR3: CATSSLAGEEQYF. CDR3 nucleotides: TGTGCCACCAGCAGCCTAGCGGGGGAAGAGCAGTACTTC.

This clone appeared once. This probably arose from a read error, given a far larger clone one base away. Other nucleotide sequences from this sample produce the same CDR3. The CDR3 DNA reads as TGTGCCAGCACCACCGGGGTCGGGGATGGGCACGAGCAATACTTC. This codes for CASTTGVGDGHEQYF. The chain joins TRBV5-6 to TRBJ2-7; perhaps TRBD2 as D (5 bases). The V gene's germline CDR1 is SGHDT and CDR2 YYEEEE. CDR3 length equals 15 residues.

The chain employs TRBV10-1 and TRBJ1-5; D uncertain. The V gene's germline CDR1 is WNHNN and CDR2 SYGVQD (reference sequence). The V and J ends lost 2 bases and 7 bases respectively, with 12 bases between them. CDR3 length: 14 residues. The CDR3 is CASSEGGVHQPQHF. Written as DNA, the CDR3 is TGCGCCAGCAGTGAGGGCGGGGTTCACCAGCCCCAGCATTTT.

V usage is TRBV30 and J usage is TRBJ2-1; 8 bases map to TRBD1. The CDR3 spans 15 residues. Germline CDR1 is GTSNPN and CDR2 is SVGIG (reference sequence). The ends lost 2 bases at V and 8 bases at J; junction bases unmatched: 11. The CDR3 is CAWSTRTGTWHEQFF. The CDR3 DNA reads as TGTGCCTGGAGTACCCGGACAGGGACCTGGCATGAGCAGTTCTTC.

The rearrangement uses TRBV7-8 and TRBJ1-3; 7 bases map to TRBD1. This CDR3 region has 14 residues. Germline V lookup: CDR1 SGHVS, CDR2 FQNEAQ. With 3 bases clipped from V and 4 bases from J, the junction kept 3 bases outside the gene matches. Here the CDR3 DNA reads TGTGCCAGCAGCTTGGGGACAGTCGGAAACACCATATATTTT. It encodes CASSLGTVGNTIYF.

In this sample, this clone turned up once. This rearrangement joins TRBV6-5 to TRBJ2-1, with 9 bases aligning to TRBD1. The CDR3 consists of 15 residues. The ends lost 6 bases at V and 9 bases at J; junction bases unmatched: 12. Germline V gene lookup returns CDR1 MNHEY and CDR2 SVGAGI. Written as DNA, the CDR3 is TGTGCCAGCAGAAGAGGGACAGGGAGTGGCGCTGAGCAGTTCTTC. Translating it yields CASRRGTGSGAEQFF.

V gene TRBV4-3 combines with J gene TRBJ2-1, with D perhaps matching TRBD2 (5 bases). The CDR3 consists of 14 residues. Deletions cut 0 bases from V and 4 bases from J, with 7 bases between. The germline V gene encodes CDR1 LGHNA and CDR2 YSLEER. The CDR3 DNA reads TGCGCCAGCAGCCAAGAGGACTCTTACAATGAGCAGTTCTTC. Protein: CASSQEDSYNEQFF.

The chain employs TRBV28 and TRBJ2-7; 10 nucleotides align to TRBD1. Germline trimming cut 10 bases from V and 5 bases from J; bases unmatched to any gene: 5. The CDR3 spans 12 residues. Germline CDR1 and CDR2: MDHEN and SYDVKM. The CDR3 DNA follows: TGTGCCATCGAGACAGGGGGCGACGAGCAGTACTTC. It yields the protein CAIETGGDEQYF.

The chain recombines TRBV28 with TRBJ1-1; no clear D. The V end was cut by 5 bases, the J end by 3 bases, with 7 bases between. Germline loops: CDR1 MDHEN, CDR2 SYDVKM. This CDR3 spans 12 amino acids. In DNA, the CDR3 is TGTGCCAGCAGTCCCCCTTACACTGAAGCTTTCTTT. Translation gives CASSPPYTEAFF.

The chain couples TRBV28 to TRBJ2-3; 8 positions agree with TRBD2. Germline CDR1 MDHEN, CDR2 SYDVKM. This CDR3 has 16 residues. The ends lost 6 bases at V and 0 bases at J; junction bases unmatched: 8. The CDR3 loop reads CASSLTSGPSTDTQYF. Here the CDR3 DNA reads TGTGCCAGCAGCCTCACTAGCGGCCCCAGCACAGATACGCAGTATTTT.

V and J are TRBV2 and TRBJ2-3, with 11 bases lining up with TRBD2. CDR3 size: 17 residues. The germline V gene has CDR1 SNHLY and CDR2 FYNNEI. J lost 0 bases, V lost 3 bases, and 5 bases had no gene match. Here the CDR3 DNA reads TGTGCCAGCAGTGATACTAGCGGGAGTGTTAGCACAGATACGCAGTATTTT. Residues: CASSDTSGSVSTDTQYF.

The gene calls are TRBV7-8 and TRBJ1-6; 7 nucleotides line up with TRBD1. Germline V gene data show CDR1 as SGHVS and CDR2 as FQNEAQ. The trim removed 1 base at V and 10 bases at J, leaving 4 bases unmatched. This CDR3 spans 14 amino acids. The CDR3 coding sequence is TGTGCCAGCAGCTTAGGACAGGGAGTCTCACCCCTCCACTTT. It is translated as CASSLGQGVSPLHF.

This chain connects TRBV15 to TRBJ1-4, with 8 bases aligning to TRBD1. CDR3 length: 14 amino acids. The V gene's germline CDR1 is LNHNV and CDR2 YYDKDF (reference sequence). With V trimmed by 7 bases and J by 5 bases, 6 bases remained unmatched. The chain's CDR3 is CATTSRQGNEKLFF. For the CDR3, the DNA is TGTGCCACCACCTCCAGACAGGGGAATGAAAAACTGTTTTTT.

The chain couples TRBV28 to TRBJ2-7; D is unclear. The CDR3 sequence is 12 residues long. Per germline, CDR1 MDHEN and CDR2 SYDVKM. V was cut by 3 bases and J by 2 bases, with 5 bases left in between. The CDR3 bases are TGTGCCAGCAGTTTGCAGGCCTACGAGCAGTACTTC. Encoded protein: CASSLQAYEQYF.

Within the sample, this clone is medium-sized (0.01 to 0.1%). The chain combines TRBV28 with TRBJ2-7; TRBD1 matches at 8 bases. J lost 2 bases, V lost 4 bases, and 7 bases had no gene match. Per the germline V gene, CDR1 is MDHEN and CDR2 is SYDVKM. There are 15 residues in the CDR3. CDR3 sequence reads: CASSSTGDLPYEQYF. The CDR3 DNA reads TGTGCCAGCAGTTCGACAGGGGATCTACCCTACGAGCAGTACTTC.

The genes are TRBV4-3 and TRBJ2-7; 7 nucleotides align to TRBD1. J lost 2 bases, V lost 0 bases, and 1 base had no gene match. This CDR3 comprises 14 residues. Germline CDR1 reads LGHNA; CDR2 reads YSLEER. In DNA form, the CDR3 reads TGCGCCAGCAGCCAAGAACAGGGGCCCTACGAGCAGTACTTC. Protein sequence: CASSQEQGPYEQYF.

The chain carries TRBV6-4 and TRBJ2-3; 8 bases match TRBD1. The CDR3 runs to 16 residues. V shed 3 bases and J 2 bases; nucleotides not matched to a gene: 7. Germline assignment: CDR1 MRHNA and CDR2 SNTAGT. CDR3 residues: CASSEGLGQVTDTQYF. For the CDR3, the DNA is TGTGCCAGCAGTGAAGGCTTGGGACAGGTCACAGATACGCAGTATTTT.

This clone was seen only a few times. This chain uses TRBV6-1 with TRBJ2-2, with D unclear. The CDR3 is 13 residues long. V dropped 5 bases and J dropped 7 bases, with 11 bases sitting between them. Germline V gene sequence: CDR1 MNHNS, CDR2 SASEGT. The CDR3 protein is CASSFNSNGELFF. The CDR3 nucleotides are TGTGCCAGCAGTTTCAACTCGAACGGGGAGCTGTTTTTT.

V and J are TRBV9 and TRBJ1-6; possibly TRBD1 for D (6 bases). The CDR3 is 16 amino acids. CDR1 and CDR2 (germline): SGDLS, YYNGEE. V was clipped by 7 bases and J by 0 bases, with 14 bases between them. The chain's CDR3 is CASGKGGDSYNSPLHF. In DNA form, the CDR3 reads TGTGCCAGCGGTAAAGGGGGGGACTCCTATAATTCACCCCTCCACTTT.

The table lists this clone with a few counts. CDR3 sequence: CASSLRTPTYEQYF. The DNA of the CDR3 is TGTGCCAGCAGCTTGCGGACACCGACCTACGAGCAGTACTTC. The chain carries TRBV5-8 and TRBJ2-7; TRBD1 might be the D (5 bases). Germline V CDR1 and CDR2: SGHTS, YDEGEE. CDR3 size: 14 residues. V was shortened by 1 base and J by 2 bases, with 10 bases between the two germline ends.

The gene calls are TRBV4-1 and TRBJ1-2, with a tentative D call TRBD1 (6 bases). V lost 6 bases and J lost 8, with 10 bases in between. Germline CDR1 reads MGHRA; CDR2 reads YSYEKL. The CDR3 is made up of 11 amino acids. CDR3 protein: CASRQGLGYTF. The CDR3 coding sequence is TGCGCCAGCAGACAGGGTCTGGGCTACACCTTC.

The sample holds one count of this clone. V and J are TRBV6-4 and TRBJ2-7; 8 bases map to TRBD1. Trimming took 6 bases from V and 6 from J; bases not matched to a gene: 16. The germline CDR1 and CDR2 sequences are MRHNA and SNTAGT. The CDR3 runs 16 residues. CDR3 DNA: TGTGCCAGCAGCGCCGGGGTCGGACAGGGTGTGGCCGAGCAGTACTTC. Protein: CASSAGVGQGVAEQYF.

The chain uses TRBV27 and TRBJ2-7, with 13 bases fitting TRBD2. Per germline, CDR1 MNHEY and CDR2 SMNVEV (reference sequence). V dropped 2 bases and J dropped 3; count of bases not matched to a gene: 4. CDR3 length: 16 amino acids. This CDR3 is CASSLGTSGANYEQYF. CDR3 nucleotides: TGTGCCAGCAGTTTAGGGACTAGCGGGGCAAACTACGAGCAGTACTTC.

The chain is built from TRBV7-8 and TRBJ2-7; D unclear. The V and J ends lost 5 bases and 6 bases respectively, with 11 bases between them. Germline CDR1 reads SGHVS; CDR2 reads FQNEAQ. This CDR3 is built from 12 residues. In DNA, the CDR3 is TGTGCCAGCAGCAGTCCTGGCATCGAGCAGTACTTC. Protein product: CASSSPGIEQYF.

This rearrangement joins TRBV21-1 to TRBJ2-7; the DNA was not compared with TRBD1, the D call given in the table. TRBV21-1 is deemed a pseudogene. The CDR3 contains 19 residues. The CDR3 sequence: CASSKVQGAQLAPTYEQYF. Written as DNA, the CDR3 is TGTGCCAGCAGCAAAGTGCAGGGGGCACAGCTAGCGCCCACCTACGAGCAGTACTTC.

V usage is TRBV28 and J usage is TRBJ2-3; perhaps TRBD1 as D (7 bases). Trimming took 3 bases from V and 2 from J, leaving 12 bases between them. The CDR3 is 15 amino acids. The germline gives CDR1 MDHEN, CDR2 SYDVKM. The CDR3 DNA sequence: TGTGCCAGCAGTTTGGAGGGGGCGAACACAGATACGCAGTATTTT. It translates to CASSLEGANTDTQYF.

The V and J genes are TRBV2 and TRBJ1-3, with D unclear. The germline V gene encodes CDR1 SNHLY and CDR2 FYNNEI. This CDR3 contains 11 residues. The germline V and J ends were trimmed by 1 base and 14 bases, with 9 bases remaining between them. Here the CDR3 DNA reads TGTGCCAGCAGTGAAGTGGGCGATCTATATTTT. The encoded protein is CASSEVGDLYF.

This clone appeared once. CDR3 sequence reads: CASSDSGTSGPSSYEQYF. DNA for the CDR3: TGTGCCAGCAGCGACTCCGGGACTAGCGGGCCCAGCTCCTACGAGCAGTACTTC. The chain joins TRBV9 to TRBJ2-7; 12 bases agree with TRBD2. The V segment lost 3 bases and the J segment 0 bases; nucleotides outside the gene matches: 10. The CDR3 runs 18 residues. Germline-derived CDR1 and CDR2 are SGDLS and YYNGEE.

This clone was counted only a few times. The chain couples TRBV11-2 to TRBJ1-6; possible D gene TRBD1, 5 bases. Trimming took off 5 bases at V and 7 bases at J, with 15 bases between the two ends. Germline V gives CDR1 SGHAT, CDR2 FQNNGV. The CDR3 is made up of 15 amino acids. CDR3 DNA sequence: TGTGCCAGCAGCCCTAGTGGGGGGGGGAATTCACCCCTCCACTTT. Its translation is CASSPSGGGNSPLHF.

This chain links TRBV2 with TRBJ2-7, with TRBD1 matching over 9 bases. Unmatched junction bases numbered 5, after V lost 6 bases and J lost 2 bases. There are 14 residues in the CDR3. Germline lookup yields CDR1 SNHLY and CDR2 FYNNEI. Here the CDR3 reads CASRAGTGPYEQYF. CDR3 DNA: TGTGCCAGCAGAGCCGGGACAGGGCCCTACGAGCAGTACTTC. The full variable domain, rest sourced from reference TRBV2 and TRBJ2-7, is EPEVTQTPSHQVTQMGQEVILRCVPISNHLYFYWYRQILGQKVEFLVSFYNNEISEKSEIFDDQFSVERPDGSNFTLKIRSTKLEDSAMYFCASRAGTGPYEQYFGPGTRLTVT.

The chain employs TRBV6-5 and TRBJ2-1; the D gene is possibly TRBD1 (6 bases). The CDR3 has 15 residues. CDR1 is MNHEY, CDR2 SVGAGI, per germline. V lost 6 bases and J lost 0, with 12 bases in between. The CDR3 DNA sequence: TGTGCCAGCAGAGGACAGAGGATCTCCTACAATGAGCAGTTCTTC. Translated: CASRGQRISYNEQFF.

This clone has more than one count but fewer than ten. The V call is TRBV11-2, the J call TRBJ1-1; a weak D match, TRBD1 (5 bases). Per germline, CDR1 SGHAT and CDR2 FQNNGV. This CDR3 is built from 15 residues. Deletions cut 0 bases from V and 0 bases from J, with 8 bases between. DNA for the CDR3: TGTGCCAGCAGCTTAGAGGGGGGAATGAACACTGAAGCTTTCTTT. Protein: CASSLEGGMNTEAFF.